Below, 27 T cell receptor beta chains from the same sample are listed, as sequenced in a study of T cell changes during pregnancy in multiple sclerosis (dated by TCRdb to between 2018 and 2020). Library method: the immunoSEQ multiplex PCR assay. TCRdb obtained this table from immuneACCESS and retained in-frame rearrangements with V and J assigned. These tables miss some clones; where compared with another copy, unresolved V genes account for less than half of the shortfall, and the remainder is unexplained. This sample holds tens of thousands of clones; 80% to 95% were observed only once. The ten largest clones add up to roughly 2.2% of the sample. Sequenced material: peripheral blood, taken in the first trimester of pregnancy. The receptors come from a female donor with multiple sclerosis, enrolled in a pregnancy study.

The chain employs TRBV2 and TRBJ1-1; the D is unclear. Germline CDR1 SNHLY, CDR2 FYNNEI. Trimming took 7 bases from V and 5 from J, leaving 17 bases between them. CDR3 length: 14 amino acids. The CDR3 region has the DNA TGTGCCAGCACTTGGGGTTTGAGAGGGACTGAAGCTTTCTTT. Protein sequence: CASTWGLRGTEAFF.

This chain links TRBV10-3 with TRBJ2-2; 12 nucleotides agree with TRBD2. This CDR3 is 15 amino acids long. J was trimmed by 7 bases and V by 3 bases; bases with no gene match: 3. Germline loops: CDR1 ENHRY, CDR2 SYGVKD. The CDR3 spells CAISDLAGGDGELFF. CDR3 bases: TGTGCCATCAGTGACCTAGCGGGAGGGGACGGGGAGCTGTTTTTT.

The V call is TRBV11-3, the J call TRBJ2-7, with TRBD2 as a possible D gene (6 bases). CDR1 is SGHNT, CDR2 YENEEA, per germline. The CDR3 extends over 16 amino acids. Trimming left V 0 bases short and J 2 bases short, with 14 bases between. The CDR3 sequence: CASSLDAGRTAYEQYF. DNA for the CDR3: TGTGCCAGCAGCTTAGACGCGGGACGAACGGCCTACGAGCAGTACTTC.

This clone appeared a few times. V gene TRBV6-5 combines with J gene TRBJ2-4; 8 bases are shared with TRBD1. This CDR3 region has 14 residues. V shed 5 bases, J shed 5 bases, and the junction held 5 bases outside the gene matches. Germline V gives CDR1 MNHEY, CDR2 SVGAGI. In DNA form, the CDR3 reads TGTGCCAGCAGTCCCAGGGGGCTGGAAAACATTCAGTACTTC. Translation gives CASSPRGLENIQYF.

The chain combines TRBV5-1 with TRBJ2-1, with 10 bases matching TRBD1. Germline CDR1 and CDR2: SGHRS and YFSETQ. The CDR3 is made up of 16 amino acids. With 4 bases clipped from V and 7 bases from J, the junction kept 11 bases outside the gene matches. CDR3 DNA: TGCGCCAGCAGCGTACCCGGGACAGGGGTAAAGAATGAGCAGTTCTTC. As protein: CASSVPGTGVKNEQFF.

The rearrangement links TRBV10-3 to TRBJ2-7; 11 positions agree with TRBD2. V shed 3 bases and J 7 bases; nucleotides not matched to a gene: 8. The length of the CDR3 is 15 residues. CDR1 and CDR2 from the germline V gene are ENHRY and SYGVKD. CDR3 amino acids: CAISDQGLAAGEQYF. CDR3 DNA sequence: TGTGCCATCAGTGACCAGGGACTAGCGGCGGGTGAGCAGTACTTC.

The genes are TRBV14 and TRBJ2-3, with D perhaps matching TRBD1 (5 bases). The CDR3 totals 15 residues. Germline CDR1 and CDR2: SGHDN and FVKESK. V gave up 0 bases and J gave up 0 bases, with 7 bases separating them. The CDR3 DNA reads TGTGCCAGCAGCCAAGAGGGGCTTAGCACAGATACGCAGTATTTT. Its translation is CASSQEGLSTDTQYF.

This clone was seen just once. This chain connects TRBV27 to TRBJ2-7; no firm D call. CDR1 and CDR2 from the germline V gene are MNHEY and SMNVEV (reference sequence). V was clipped by 4 bases and J by 2 bases, with 12 bases between them. The CDR3 runs 14 residues. The CDR3, as DNA: TGTGCCAGCAGTTCCTCTCTAGGCCCCTACGAGCAGTACTTC. Translated, it gives CASSSSLGPYEQYF.

The chain combines TRBV28 with TRBJ1-5; TRBD1 matches at 9 bases. V trimming: 8 bases; J trimming: 7 bases; junction bases outside the gene matches: 6. Germline V gene data show CDR1 as MDHEN and CDR2 as SYDVKM. The length of the CDR3 is 13 residues. The CDR3 DNA reads as TGTGCCAGCCGGGACAGGGAGATGCAGCCCCAGCATTTT. It translates to CASRDREMQPQHF.

This clone has only one observation. The chain recombines TRBV5-1 with TRBJ1-1; no reliable D call. The CDR3 contains 12 residues. Germline lookup yields CDR1 SGHRS and CDR2 YFSETQ. Trimming took off 2 bases at V and 8 bases at J, with 10 bases between the two ends. For the CDR3, the DNA is TGCGCCAGCAGCTTATCCTCTTCGGAAGCTTTCTTT. Protein sequence: CASSLSSSEAFF.

The chain combines TRBV7-9 with TRBJ1-4; D may be TRBD1 (6 bases). Deletions cut 6 bases from V and 5 bases from J, with 19 bases between. Germline CDR1 and CDR2: SEHNR and FQNEAQ (reference sequence). CDR3 length: 16 amino acids. CDR3 protein: CASSMLSGTPNEKLFF. Written as DNA, the CDR3 is TGTGCCAGCAGTATGTTATCCGGGACACCGAATGAAAAACTGTTTTTT.

This rearrangement joins TRBV5-6 to TRBJ2-7; D gene ambiguous. CDR1 SGHDT and CDR2 YYEEEE come from the germline V gene. V lost 4 bases, J lost 3 bases, and 14 bases lay in between. The CDR3 is 14 residues long. The CDR3 bases are TGTGCCAGCAGCCTAGGAGAGGATGTCTACGAGCAGTACTTC. Residues: CASSLGEDVYEQYF.

The rearrangement links TRBV9 to TRBJ2-2; 11 bases fit TRBD2. The CDR3 loop spans 16 amino acids. The junction had 5 bases not matched to a gene; V was cut back by 4 bases and J by 3 bases. Germline V lookup: CDR1 SGDLS, CDR2 YYNGEE. The DNA of the CDR3 is TGTGCCAGCAGCTCAACTAGCGGGGGCTACACCGGGGAGCTGTTTTTT. Translating it yields CASSSTSGGYTGELFF.

This sequence joins TRBV29-1 and TRBJ2-7; TRBD1 matches 8 bases. The CDR3 is 13 amino acids. CDR1 is SQVTM, CDR2 ANQGSEA, per germline. J lost 3 bases, V lost 5 bases, and 6 bases had no gene match. DNA for the CDR3: TGCAGCGTTTCAGCACAGGGGGACTACGAGCAGTACTTC. Its translation is CSVSAQGDYEQYF.

V and J are TRBV19 and TRBJ2-7; D might be TRBD1 (6 bases). V shed 5 bases and J shed 5 bases, with 22 bases lying between them. CDR1 and CDR2 from the germline V gene are LNHDA and SQIVND (reference sequence). CDR3 size: 16 residues. CDR3 sequence reads: CASSLAAGQGIHEQYF. In DNA, the CDR3 is TGTGCCAGTAGTCTAGCCGCCGGGCAGGGGATCCACGAGCAGTACTTC.

There are a few counts of this clone. The chain carries TRBV28 and TRBJ2-4; tentatively, D is TRBD1 (6 bases). From germline, CDR1 is MDHEN and CDR2 SYDVKM. Trimming left V 10 bases short and J 8 bases short, with 21 bases between. The CDR3 extends over 14 amino acids. CDR3 nucleotides: TGTGCCACGACTGACAGGTCCATCACGGACATTCAGTACTTC. Translating gives CATTDRSITDIQYF.

V and J are TRBV7-2 and TRBJ2-7, with 10 bases identical to TRBD1. The germline CDR1 and CDR2 sequences are SGHTA and FQGNSA. The CDR3 length is 13 residues. V lost 10 bases to trimming and J lost 3 bases; unmatched junction nucleotides: 6. The CDR3 region has the DNA TGTGCCACCAGACAGGGGGCGGTCTACGAGCAGTACTTC. This encodes CATRQGAVYEQYF.

This clone has only a few counts. The chain joins TRBV7-9 to TRBJ1-1, with 8 nucleotides matching TRBD1. Germline V CDR1 and CDR2: SEHNR, FQNEAQ (reference sequence). This CDR3 contains 15 residues. Trimming took 7 bases from V and 0 from J; bases not matched to a gene: 7. The CDR3 DNA follows: TGTGCCAGCATTAGGCAGGGGGCCTTGAACACTGAAGCTTTCTTT. Its protein is CASIRQGALNTEAFF.

V and J are TRBV27 and TRBJ2-1; tentatively, D is TRBD1 (5 bases). The V gene's germline CDR1 is MNHEY and CDR2 SMNVEV (reference sequence). The CDR3 length is 16 residues. The V end was cut by 4 bases, the J end by 9 bases, with 22 bases between. In nucleotides, the CDR3 is TGTGCCAGCAGTTCCCCGGACACAGTGGGCAGAAGTGAGCAGTTCTTC. It codes for CASSSPDTVGRSEQFF.

The V and J genes are TRBV6-6 and TRBJ2-7; no clear D gene. V shed 2 bases and J shed 3 bases, with 8 bases lying between them. The CDR3 totals 13 residues. The germline CDR1 and CDR2 sequences are MNHNY and SVGAGI (reference sequence). As DNA, the CDR3 is TGTGCCAGCAGTTACCCCCTAGTCTACGAGCAGTACTTC. Residues: CASSYPLVYEQYF.

The chain is built from TRBV10-1 and TRBJ2-7, with D tentatively TRBD1 (6 bases). Germline V gene data show CDR1 as WNHNN and CDR2 as SYGVQD (reference sequence). CDR3 size: 14 residues. The V and J ends lost 2 bases and 0 bases respectively, with 8 bases between them. The DNA for the CDR3 is TGCGCCAGCAGTGAGGGGACAACCTCCTACGAGCAGTACTTC. Amino acids: CASSEGTTSYEQYF.

The chain is built from TRBV25-1 and TRBJ2-3, with 10 bases lining up with TRBD1. The CDR3 has 17 amino acids. Germline V gene lookup returns CDR1 MGHDK and CDR2 SYGVNS. The V and J ends lost 2 bases and 4 bases, in that order; junction bases with no gene match: 9. CDR3 sequence: CASSEEDRGKFADTQYF. CDR3 coding DNA: TGTGCCAGCAGTGAAGAGGACAGGGGGAAATTCGCAGATACGCAGTATTTT. The complete variable domain, with remaining parts taken from reference TRBV25-1 and TRBJ2-3, reads EADIYQTPRYLVIGTGKKITLECSQTMGHDKMYWYQQDPGMELHLIHYSYGVNSTEKGDLSSESTVSRIRTEHFPLTLESARPSHTSQYLCASSEEDRGKFADTQYFGPGTRLTVL.

This chain links TRBV7-2 with TRBJ2-5; TRBD1 matches 10 bases. The CDR3 consists of 15 residues. V lost 5 bases to trimming and J lost 8 bases; unmatched junction nucleotides: 11. In germline, CDR1 is SGHTA, CDR2 FQGNSA. CDR3 loop: CASSDGTGAQGTQYF. Written as DNA, the CDR3 is TGTGCCAGCAGCGACGGGACAGGGGCCCAAGGTACCCAGTACTTC.

This chain uses TRBV7-2 with TRBJ2-5, with 9 bases fitting TRBD2. J lost 4 bases, V lost 1 base, and 7 bases had no gene match. The V gene's germline CDR1 is SGHTA and CDR2 FQGNSA. This CDR3 comprises 16 residues. CDR3: CASSLGVSGSRETQYF. The CDR3 nucleotides are TGTGCCAGCAGCTTAGGGGTTAGCGGGAGCCGAGAGACCCAGTACTTC.

The chain combines TRBV7-3 with TRBJ2-1; D remains ambiguous. Germline CDR1 is SGHTA and CDR2 is FQGTGA. Trimming left V 3 bases short and J 10 bases short, with 13 bases between. The CDR3 covers 13 residues. The CDR3 DNA sequence: TGTGCCAGCAGCTTGGAAGCGTCCGTGGAGCAGTTCTTC. As protein: CASSLEASVEQFF.

The chain joins TRBV27 to TRBJ2-3; 16 bases map to TRBD2. Germline-derived CDR1 and CDR2 are MNHEY and SMNVEV (reference sequence). The CDR3 runs to 18 residues. J was trimmed by 4 bases and V by 8 bases; bases with no gene match: 12. The CDR3 loop reads CASHTPGLAGGPADTQYF. CDR3 sequence (DNA): TGTGCCAGCCATACCCCGGGACTAGCGGGAGGGCCCGCAGATACGCAGTATTTT.

V is TRBV30 and J is TRBJ2-1, with 10 bases identical to TRBD2. J lost 0 bases, V lost 3 bases, and 5 bases had no gene match. This CDR3 is built from 16 residues. The V gene's germline CDR1 is GTSNPN and CDR2 SVGIG (reference sequence). CDR3 coding DNA: TGTGCCTGGAGAGTAGCGGGAGGAAGCTCCTACAATGAGCAGTTCTTC. This encodes CAWRVAGGSSYNEQFF.